One sample yielded the 12 T cell receptor beta chains listed below, sequenced in a study of blood T cell repertoires in COVID-19. Produced via immunoSEQ multiplex PCR; TCRdb's table is partial and in-frame only. The repertoire holds under 250,000 clones, with about 80% as singletons. The sequencing input was PBMCs or T cells enriched from blood (not recorded which). All receptors derive from a man between 60 and 70 years old who had recovered from COVID-19.

Only a few counts were recorded for this clone. This rearrangement joins TRBV5-6 to TRBJ2-2; TRBD1 agrees at 8 bases. From germline, CDR1 is SGHDT and CDR2 YYEEEE. The length of the CDR3 is 15 residues. With 4 bases clipped from V and 6 bases from J, the junction kept 8 bases outside the gene matches. The CDR3 DNA reads as TGTGCCAGCAGCCCCGGACAGGGAATCTCCGGGGAGCTGTTTTTT. It encodes CASSPGQGISGELFF. The entire variable domain, with the rest obtained from reference TRBV5-6 and TRBJ2-2, is as follows: DAGVTQSPTHLIKTRGQQVTLRCSPKSGHDTVSWYQQALGQGPQFIFQYYEEEERQRGNFPDRFSGHQFPNYSSELNVNALLLGDSALYLCASSPGQGISGELFFGEGSRLTVL.

Points on this clone: Other nucleotide sequences from this sample produce the same CDR3. V and J are TRBV12-3 or TRBV12-4 and TRBJ1-1; no firm D call. The length of the CDR3 is 13 residues. Trimming removed 5 bases at V and 5 bases at J, with 12 bases between. Here the CDR3 DNA reads TGTGCCAGCAGTCTAGGACGGGGTACTGAAGCTTTCTTT. As protein: CASSLGRGTEAFF.

The chain joins TRBV28 to TRBJ1-1, with D perhaps TRBD1 (5 bases). The length of the CDR3 is 13 residues. CDR1 is MDHEN and CDR2 is SYDVKM in the germline V gene. Trimming removed 4 bases from V and 7 bases from J, with 13 bases in between. The CDR3 reads CASSSRDSLEAFF. CDR3 coding DNA: TGTGCCAGCAGTTCCCGCGACAGTCTTGAAGCTTTCTTT.

This clone was seen just once. V and J are TRBV11-3 and TRBJ2-5, with D possibly matching TRBD2 (6 bases). Trimming stripped 4 bases from V and 5 bases from J, with 11 bases between. The CDR3 length is 13 residues. Germline CDR1 and CDR2: SGHNT and YENEEA. As DNA, the CDR3 is TGTGCCAGCAGCTCAGAGGGGAGGGAGACCCAGTACTTC. Translating gives CASSSEGRETQYF.

V usage is TRBV10-1 and J usage is TRBJ2-6; D remains unclear. Germline V gene lookup returns CDR1 WNHNN and CDR2 SYGVQD (reference sequence). The CDR3 sequence is 15 residues long. V lost 4 bases, J lost 0 bases, and 7 bases lay in between. CDR3: CASSAGSSGANVLTF. The CDR3 region has the DNA TGCGCCAGCAGTGCCGGGTCCTCTGGGGCCAACGTCCTGACTTTC.

The genes are TRBV5-1 and TRBJ1-2, with D perhaps TRBD1 (6 bases). The germline gives CDR1 SGHRS, CDR2 YFSETQ. The germline V and J ends were trimmed by 0 bases and 4 bases, with 10 bases remaining between them. The CDR3 has 14 residues. CDR3 in amino acids: CASSLEGRGYGYTF. CDR3 DNA: TGCGCCAGCAGCTTGGAAGGCAGGGGCTATGGCTACACCTTC.

This clone was counted only a few times. V gene TRBV7-9 combines with J gene TRBJ1-1; D may be TRBD1 (6 bases). CDR1 is SEHNR, CDR2 FQNEAQ, per germline (reference sequence). Trimming took 2 bases from V and 10 from J, leaving 11 bases between them. CDR3 length equals 12 residues. The chain's CDR3 is CASSLHRVGAFF. The CDR3 DNA follows: TGTGCCAGCAGCTTACACAGGGTAGGAGCTTTCTTT.

The chain has TRBV11-2 and TRBJ1-1; the D gene is possibly TRBD1 (6 bases). Trimming took 1 base from V and 7 from J, leaving 16 bases between them. The germline V gene encodes CDR1 SGHAT and CDR2 FQNNGV. The CDR3 extends over 15 amino acids. The CDR3, as DNA: TGTGCCAGCAGCTTAGCTGCAGGGGCTAGTAGTGAAGCTTTCTTT. Its protein is CASSLAAGASSEAFF.

The chain recombines TRBV6-5 with TRBJ1-1, with D possibly matching TRBD1 (5 bases). The CDR3 is 14 amino acids. The V end was cut by 7 bases, the J end by 1 base, with 13 bases between. CDR1 is MNHEY, CDR2 SVGAGI, per germline. The CDR3 DNA sequence: TGTGCCAGCATGGCTGGGGCGCGGAACACTGAAGCTTTCTTT. Translated, it gives CASMAGARNTEAFF.

V and J are TRBV11-3 and TRBJ2-7, with 7 nucleotides matching TRBD1. CDR3 length: 14 residues. The V gene's germline CDR1 is SGHNT and CDR2 YENEEA. The J segment lost 0 bases and the V segment lost 5 bases, leaving 4 bases of the junction unmatched. The CDR3 sequence: CASSQTGSSYEQYF. The CDR3, as DNA: TGTGCCAGCAGCCAGACAGGGAGCTCCTACGAGCAGTACTTC.

The table lists this clone with a few counts. The chain employs TRBV7-2 and TRBJ1-2; perhaps TRBD1 as D (5 bases). The germline V gene encodes CDR1 SGHTA and CDR2 FQGNSA. Between the trimmed V and J ends, which lost 2 bases and 3 bases, there was a span of 13 bases. There are 15 residues in the CDR3. The CDR3 region is CASSLTGTADYGYTF. The CDR3 bases are TGTGCCAGCAGCTTAACAGGCACGGCTGACTATGGCTACACCTTC.

The CDR3 DNA reads as TGTGCCAGCAGTTACCGGGACTGGGACGAGCAGTACTTC. Translated: CASSYRDWDEQYF. This chain joins TRBV6-5 and TRBJ2-7, with D perhaps TRBD2 (6 bases). V was cut by 2 bases and J by 5 bases, with 10 bases left in between. CDR1 and CDR2 from the germline V gene are MNHEY and SVGAGI. The CDR3 extends over 13 amino acids.